This T cell receptor beta chain comes out of a study of cytomegalovirus exposure and HLA in healthy donors. 13 Jbeta primers and 60 Vbeta primers were used for the PCR. Sequencing was performed with immunoSEQ multiplex PCR; in TCRdb, only in-frame clones are kept and a portion is missing. The repertoire holds some 190,000 clones, with approximately 80% as singletons. This clone came up once. No antigen is known for it. Study-wide points: The study dropped some indistinguishable V segments, TRBV6-2 and TRBV6-3 among them. The study designated fewer than 200 TCR beta chains cytomegalovirus-associated. What TCR beta sequences reportedly achieved was accurate prediction of HLA-A and HLA-B alleles in most subjects.

Looked up from germline, CDR1 is SQVTM and CDR2 is ANQGSEA. The CDR3 sequence is 15 residues long. The V and J ends lost 3 bases and 4 bases respectively, with 16 bases between them. The donors gave bone marrow, and they were healthy. This TCR came from a woman in her forties in good health and CMV-seronegative. The sample taken for sequencing was PBMCs. This sequence joins TRBV29-1 and TRBJ2-1, with a tentative D call TRBD2 (6 bases). CDR3 residues: CSVEGWGTVYNEQFF. CDR3 sequence (DNA): TGCAGCGTTGAGGGATGGGGGACTGTATACAATGAGCAGTTCTTC.